The source of this TCR beta chain is a study of blood T cell repertoires in COVID-19 (dated by TCRdb to between 2020 and 2021). Study-level background: Collaborator samples came from the United States, Italy and Spain and covered acute and convalescent phases of COVID-19. The prospective study material was composed of cDNA or gDNA derived from T cells, B-cell-depleted T cells, or PBMCs. Deeply sampled blood TCRbeta repertoires from subjects exposed to, actively infected with, or recovered from COVID-19 were included in the dataset. The repertoires were released in a freely available public database intended as a resource for research on the immune response to SARS-CoV-2. The samples were drawn from two sources: the first 160 participants of the ongoing ImmuneRACE study, and 950 to 1,500 subjects contributed by 6 global collaborators. Sample metadata almost always included a de-identified subject ID, COVID-19 status, age in years and sex. Where available, HLA class I and class II types were taken from metadata supplied by the sample provider and were not determined by assay-based typing.

TCRbeta CDR3 regions were amplified from genomic DNA by means of the immunoSEQ Assay, a bias-controlled multiplex PCR. On the study's bioinformatics: The number of nucleated cells in each sample was estimated by amplification of reference gene primers within the assay. To quantify the absolute abundance of each unique TCRbeta CDR3 rearrangement, sequence reads were collapsed and filtered. For each sample, productive Simpson clonality was calculated by taking the square root of Simpson's diversity index across productive rearrangements. The immuneACCESS repertoire file appears here via TCRdb, limited to in-frame rearrangements. These files lack a portion of the clones; in checked studies, under half of the deficit traces to unresolved V genes, and the cause of the others is not known. Clone size and V and J calls were adopted from that table, with D and trimming inferred from the DNA. This sample holds around 60,000 clones; 92% were observed only once. The ten largest clones capture roughly 4.5% of the sample.

Turning to this clone: Which antigen it targets is not known. Qualities for individual bases were not recorded, and no much larger clone is one base off.

What the research found in general, with its limitations: The amount of clinical and demographic metadata varied by source and participant and was provided uncurated.

Each collaborating institution followed its own protocols to collect whole blood in K2EDTA tubes. For TCRbeta analysis, collaborators shipped samples as frozen whole blood, isolated PBMCs, or DNA extracted from either of those sample types. V is cut by 3 bases and J by 3 bases, and the space between the germline ends is 6 bases. In the germline V gene (reference sequence), CDR1 corresponds to LGHDT and CDR2 to YNNKEL. Including the terminal cysteine and phenylalanine, the CDR3 comprises 12 residues. Only CDR3 DNA is held: 36 bases, read in frame from base 1. The sequence derives from a man in his fifties with active COVID-19. In this chain, TRBV3-1 (or the pseudogene TRBV3-2) is recombined with TRBJ2-7; confidence is insufficient to name the D gene. Specimen: peripheral blood. The DNA reads as follows: TGTGCCAGCAGCCATGGCCACTACGAGCAGTACTTC. The resulting protein is CASSHGHYEQYF.